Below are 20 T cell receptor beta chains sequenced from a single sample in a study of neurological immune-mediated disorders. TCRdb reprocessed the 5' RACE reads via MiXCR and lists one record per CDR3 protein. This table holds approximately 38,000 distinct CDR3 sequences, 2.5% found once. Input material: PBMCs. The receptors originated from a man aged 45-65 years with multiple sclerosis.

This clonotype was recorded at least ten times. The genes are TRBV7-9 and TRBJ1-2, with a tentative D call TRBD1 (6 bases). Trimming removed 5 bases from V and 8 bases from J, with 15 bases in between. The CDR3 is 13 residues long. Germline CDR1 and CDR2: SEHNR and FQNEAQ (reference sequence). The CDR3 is CASSATGSRGYTF. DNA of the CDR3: TGTGCCAGCAGCGCAACAGGGTCGAGAGGCTACACCTTC.

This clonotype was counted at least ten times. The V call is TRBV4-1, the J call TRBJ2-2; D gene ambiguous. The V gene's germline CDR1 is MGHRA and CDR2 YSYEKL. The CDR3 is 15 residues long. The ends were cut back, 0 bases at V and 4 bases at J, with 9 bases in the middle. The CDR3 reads CASSQEDGLTGELFF. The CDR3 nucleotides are TGCGCCAGCAGCCAAGAGGACGGTCTCACCGGGGAGCTGTTTTTT.

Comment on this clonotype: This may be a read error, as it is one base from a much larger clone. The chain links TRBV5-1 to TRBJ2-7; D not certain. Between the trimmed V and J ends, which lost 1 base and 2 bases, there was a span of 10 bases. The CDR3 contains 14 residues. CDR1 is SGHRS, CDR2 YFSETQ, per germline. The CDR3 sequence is CASSLWEGTYEQYF. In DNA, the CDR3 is TGCGCCAGCAGCTTGTGGGAAGGCACCTACGAGCAGTACTTC.

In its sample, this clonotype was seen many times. CDR3 sequence: CSVVSGEETQYF. CDR3 coding DNA: TGCAGCGTTGTTAGCGGGGAAGAGACCCAGTACTTC. The gene calls are TRBV29-1 and TRBJ2-5, with 8 bases fitting TRBD2. CDR3 length: 12 amino acids. From germline, CDR1 is SQVTM and CDR2 ANQGSEA. V dropped 4 bases and J dropped 3; count of bases not matched to a gene: 1.

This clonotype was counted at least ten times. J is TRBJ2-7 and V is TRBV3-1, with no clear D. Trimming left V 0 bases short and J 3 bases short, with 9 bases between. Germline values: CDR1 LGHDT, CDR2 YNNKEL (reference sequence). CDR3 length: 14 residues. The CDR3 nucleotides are TGTGCCAGCAGCCAAGAATTACTCAACTACGAGCAGTACTTC. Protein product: CASSQELLNYEQYF.

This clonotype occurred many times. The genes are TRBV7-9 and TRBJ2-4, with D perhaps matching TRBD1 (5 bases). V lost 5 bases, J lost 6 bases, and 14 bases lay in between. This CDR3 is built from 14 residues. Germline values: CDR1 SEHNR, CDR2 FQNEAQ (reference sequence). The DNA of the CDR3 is TGTGCCAGCAGCCTGGGGCAGACCTCAAACATTCAGTACTTC. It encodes CASSLGQTSNIQYF.

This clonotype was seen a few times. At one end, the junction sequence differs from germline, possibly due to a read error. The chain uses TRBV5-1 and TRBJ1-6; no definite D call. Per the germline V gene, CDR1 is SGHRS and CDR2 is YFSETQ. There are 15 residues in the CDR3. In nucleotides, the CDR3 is TGCGCCAGCAGCTTGGACGGGAGTTATAATTCACCCCTCAACTTT. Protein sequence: CASSLDGSYNSPLNF.

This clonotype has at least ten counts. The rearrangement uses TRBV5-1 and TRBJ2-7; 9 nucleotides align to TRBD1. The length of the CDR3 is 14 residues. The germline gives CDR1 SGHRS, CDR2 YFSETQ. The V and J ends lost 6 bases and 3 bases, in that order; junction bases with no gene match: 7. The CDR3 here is CASNPGQGSYEQYF. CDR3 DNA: TGCGCCAGCAACCCCGGACAGGGGAGCTACGAGCAGTACTTC. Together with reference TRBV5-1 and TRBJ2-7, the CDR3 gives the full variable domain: KAGVTQTPRYLIKTRGQQVTLSCSPISGHRSVSWYQQTPGQGLQFLFEYFSETQRNKGNFPGRFSGRQFSNSRSEMNVSTLELGDSALYLCASNPGQGSYEQYFGPGTRLTVT.

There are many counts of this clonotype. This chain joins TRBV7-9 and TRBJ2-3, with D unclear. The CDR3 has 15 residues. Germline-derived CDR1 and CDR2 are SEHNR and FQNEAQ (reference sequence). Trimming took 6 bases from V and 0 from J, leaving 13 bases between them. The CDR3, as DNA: TGTGCCAGCAGTTCCGACGGCGGTAGCACAGATACGCAGTATTTT. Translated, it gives CASSSDGGSTDTQYF.

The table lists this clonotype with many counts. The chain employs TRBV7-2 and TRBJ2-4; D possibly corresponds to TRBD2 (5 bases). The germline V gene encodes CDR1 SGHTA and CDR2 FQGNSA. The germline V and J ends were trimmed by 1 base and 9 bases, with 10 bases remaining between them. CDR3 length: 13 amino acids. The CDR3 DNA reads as TGTGCCAGCAGCTTAGAACCGGCGGGCATTCAGTACTTC. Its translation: CASSLEPAGIQYF.

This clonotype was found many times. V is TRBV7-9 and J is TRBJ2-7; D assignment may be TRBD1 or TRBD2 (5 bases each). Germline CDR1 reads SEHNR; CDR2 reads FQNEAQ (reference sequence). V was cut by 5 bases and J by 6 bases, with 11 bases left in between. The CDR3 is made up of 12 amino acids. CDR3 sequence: CASSGGPLEQYF. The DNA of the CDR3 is TGTGCCAGCAGCGGGGGTCCCCTCGAGCAGTACTTC. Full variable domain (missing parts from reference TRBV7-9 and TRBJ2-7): DTGVSQNPRHKITKRGQNVTFRCDPISEHNRLYWYRQTLGQGPEFLTYFQNEAQLEKSRLLSDRFSAERPKGSFSTLEIQRTEQGDSAMYLCASSGGPLEQYFGPGTRLTVT.

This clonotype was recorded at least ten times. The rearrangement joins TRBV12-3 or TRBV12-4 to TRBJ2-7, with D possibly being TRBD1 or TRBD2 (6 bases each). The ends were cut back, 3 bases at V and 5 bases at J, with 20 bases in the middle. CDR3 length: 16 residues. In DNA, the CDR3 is TGTGCCAGCAGTTTTGGCGATCGGGGGCTTAGCGACGAGCAGTACTTC. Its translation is CASSFGDRGLSDEQYF.

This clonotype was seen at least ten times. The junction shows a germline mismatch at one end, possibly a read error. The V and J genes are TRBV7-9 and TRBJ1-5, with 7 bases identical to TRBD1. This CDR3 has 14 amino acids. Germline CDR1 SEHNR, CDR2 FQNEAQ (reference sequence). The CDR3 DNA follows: TGTGCCAGCAGCCAGGGGGACTACCATCAGCCCCAGAATTTT. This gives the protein CASSQGDYHQPQNF.

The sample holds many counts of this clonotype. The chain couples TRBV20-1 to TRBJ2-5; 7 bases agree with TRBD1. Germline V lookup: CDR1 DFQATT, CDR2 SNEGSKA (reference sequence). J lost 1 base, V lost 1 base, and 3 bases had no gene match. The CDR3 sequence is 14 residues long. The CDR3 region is CSARGGGLQETQYF. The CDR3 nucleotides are TGCAGTGCTAGAGGAGGGGGCCTCCAAGAGACCCAGTACTTC.

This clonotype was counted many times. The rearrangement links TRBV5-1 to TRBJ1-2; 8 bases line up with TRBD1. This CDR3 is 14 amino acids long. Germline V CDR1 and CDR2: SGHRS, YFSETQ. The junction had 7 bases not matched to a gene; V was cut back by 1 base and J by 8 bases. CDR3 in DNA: TGCGCCAGCAGCTTGCTAACAGGGGGGCGAGGCTACACCTTC. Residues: CASSLLTGGRGYTF.

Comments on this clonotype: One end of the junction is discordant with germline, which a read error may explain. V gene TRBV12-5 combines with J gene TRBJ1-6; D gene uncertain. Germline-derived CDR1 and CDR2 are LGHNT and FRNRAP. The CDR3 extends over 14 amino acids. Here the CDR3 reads CASGFFAGGSHLHF. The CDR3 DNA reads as TGTGCTAGTGGATTCTTCGCCGGCGGGTCACACCTCCACTTT.

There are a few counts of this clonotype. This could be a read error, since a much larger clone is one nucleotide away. The CDR3, as DNA: TGTGCCATCAGTATCAGGACAGGGGGGAATCAAGAGCAGTACTTC. Encoded protein: CAISIRTGGNQEQYF. The V gene is TRBV10-3, the J gene TRBJ2-7, with 10 bases identical to TRBD1. This CDR3 spans 15 amino acids. With V trimmed by 5 bases and J by 7 bases, 11 bases remained unmatched. Per germline, CDR1 ENHRY and CDR2 SYGVKD.

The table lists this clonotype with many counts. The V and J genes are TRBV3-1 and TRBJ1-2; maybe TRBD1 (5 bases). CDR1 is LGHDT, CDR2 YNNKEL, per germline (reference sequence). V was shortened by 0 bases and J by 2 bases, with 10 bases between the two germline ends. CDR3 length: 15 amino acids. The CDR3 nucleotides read TGTGCCAGCAGCCAAGAGAGGACACCGAACTATGGCTACACCTTC. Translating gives CASSQERTPNYGYTF.

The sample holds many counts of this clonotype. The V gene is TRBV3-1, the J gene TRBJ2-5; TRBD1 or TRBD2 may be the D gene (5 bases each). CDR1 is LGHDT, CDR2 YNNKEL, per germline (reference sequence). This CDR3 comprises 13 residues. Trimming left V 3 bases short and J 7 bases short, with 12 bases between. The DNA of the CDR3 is TGTGCCAGCAGCCAGGGGGAGCGAAGGACCCAGTACTTC. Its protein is CASSQGERRTQYF.

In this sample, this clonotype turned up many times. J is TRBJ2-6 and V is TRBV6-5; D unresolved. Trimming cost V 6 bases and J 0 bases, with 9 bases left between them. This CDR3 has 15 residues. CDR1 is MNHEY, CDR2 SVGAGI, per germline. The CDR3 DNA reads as TGTGCCAGCAGGGTCATGGGCTCTGGGGCCAACGTCCTGACTTTC. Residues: CASRVMGSGANVLTF.